The 25 T cell receptor beta chains in this list originate from one sample, sequenced in a study of blood T cell repertoires in COVID-19. Method: immunoSEQ multiplex PCR; TCRdb's copy keeps in-frame clones and lacks some. The sample contains 180,000 or so clones, under 90% of which appear only once. The material sequenced was peripheral blood. Receptor source: a person between 65 and 79 years old with COVID-19, enrolled during active disease.

The gene calls are TRBV27 and TRBJ2-1, with TRBD2 as a possible D gene (6 bases). The CDR3 loop spans 12 amino acids. The germline V gene encodes CDR1 MNHEY and CDR2 SMNVEV (reference sequence). Between the trimmed V and J ends, which lost 2 bases and 9 bases, there was a span of 8 bases. The CDR3 region has the DNA TGTGCCAGCAGTTTAGTGGGGGGTGAGCAGTTCTTC. This sequence encodes CASSLVGGEQFF.

The genes are TRBV5-4 and TRBJ2-5; D is unresolved. The CDR3 has 15 residues. The germline CDR1 and CDR2 sequences are SGHNT and YYREEE (reference sequence). Trimming took off 0 bases at V and 4 bases at J, with 13 bases between the two ends. The CDR3 nucleotides are TGTGCCAGCAGCTTGGAGGCCCGGGTGGGAGAGACCCAGTACTTC. Its translation: CASSLEARVGETQYF.

The V call is TRBV7-2, the J call TRBJ2-1; TRBD2 agrees at 12 bases. The CDR3 length is 14 residues. With 1 base clipped from V and 8 bases from J, the junction kept 0 bases outside the gene matches. Germline V gene sequence: CDR1 SGHTA, CDR2 FQGNSA. This chain's CDR3 is CASSLGLAGDEQFF. CDR3 coding DNA: TGTGCCAGCAGCTTAGGACTAGCGGGGGATGAGCAGTTCTTC.

The rearrangement uses TRBV2 and TRBJ2-5, with D hard to call. Trimming left V 4 bases short and J 5 bases short, with 11 bases between. Germline loops: CDR1 SNHLY, CDR2 FYNNEI. The CDR3 spans 13 residues. Here the CDR3 DNA reads TGTGCCAGCAGTGGACGGGTAAGGGAGACCCAGTACTTC. Amino acids: CASSGRVRETQYF. The variable domain in full, completed from reference TRBV2 and TRBJ2-5, reads EPEVTQTPSHQVTQMGQEVILRCVPISNHLYFYWYRQILGQKVEFLVSFYNNEISEKSEIFDDQFSVERPDGSNFTLKIRSTKLEDSAMYFCASSGRVRETQYFGPGTRLLVL.

This rearrangement joins TRBV6-2 or TRBV6-3 to TRBJ2-5; TRBD1 is a possible D gene (5 bases). V gave up 2 bases and J gave up 2 bases, with 9 bases separating them. Germline CDR1 MNHEY, CDR2 SVGEGT. The CDR3 is made up of 14 amino acids. The chain's CDR3 is CASSYRTRQETQYF. CDR3 coding DNA: TGTGCCAGCAGTTACCGGACAAGGCAAGAGACCCAGTACTTC.

The J gene is TRBJ2-3, the V gene TRBV18; a weak D match, TRBD1 (6 bases). Germline CDR1 KGHSH, CDR2 LQKENI. The CDR3 length is 14 residues. V was cut by 8 bases and J by 1 base, with 13 bases left in between. CDR3 sequence: CASQQSGGTDTQYF. The CDR3 DNA is TGTGCCAGCCAACAGTCAGGGGGCACAGATACGCAGTATTTT. The whole variable domain, remainder taken from reference TRBV18 and TRBJ2-3, is NAGVMQNPRHLVRRRGQEARLRCSPMKGHSHVYWYRQLPEEGLKFMVYLQKENIIDESGMPKERFSAEFPKEGPSILRIQQVVRGDSAAYFCASQQSGGTDTQYFGPGTRLTVL.

The chain has TRBV7-2 and TRBJ2-7, with 16 positions matching TRBD2. After removal of 1 base from V and 5 bases from J, the junction contained 5 bases not matched to a gene. The germline CDR1 and CDR2 sequences are SGHTA and FQGNSA. CDR3 length: 17 residues. As DNA, the CDR3 is TGTGCCAGCAGCTTAGAGGGGACTAGCGGGAGGGCCAACGAGCAGTACTTC. Protein: CASSLEGTSGRANEQYF.

The chain combines TRBV4-3 with TRBJ1-1, with D perhaps matching TRBD1 (5 bases). V was shortened by 1 base and J by 10 bases, with 19 bases between the two germline ends. The length of the CDR3 is 15 residues. Per the germline V gene, CDR1 is LGHNA and CDR2 is YSLEER. CDR3 sequence: CASSQGSGLGVRAFF. In DNA form, the CDR3 reads TGCGCCAGCAGCCAAGGGAGCGGGTTAGGGGTTCGAGCTTTCTTT.

The chain employs TRBV7-9 and TRBJ2-3, with D possibly matching TRBD2 (6 bases). Germline V lookup: CDR1 SEHNR, CDR2 FQNEAQ (reference sequence). This CDR3 has 14 residues. V dropped 5 bases and J dropped 6 bases, with 15 bases sitting between them. This chain's CDR3 is CASSRDLTVDTQYF. The CDR3 coding sequence is TGTGCCAGCAGCCGGGACTTGACCGTGGATACGCAGTATTTT.

The chain joins TRBV29-1 to TRBJ1-4; the D gene is possibly TRBD1 (5 bases). The CDR3 is 12 residues long. The germline gives CDR1 SQVTM, CDR2 ANQGSEA. The germline V and J ends were trimmed by 6 bases and 4 bases, with 9 bases remaining between them. The CDR3 region is CSVGGGNEKLFF. The CDR3 coding sequence is TGCAGCGTGGGGGGTGGTAATGAAAAACTGTTTTTT.

The chain carries TRBV5-1 and TRBJ2-3; unclear D gene. V was shortened by 5 bases and J by 0 bases, with 10 bases between the two germline ends. Germline V gene data show CDR1 as SGHRS and CDR2 as YFSETQ. The CDR3 has 14 residues. The CDR3 sequence: CASRAESSTDTQYF. CDR3 DNA sequence: TGCGCCAGCAGGGCGGAATCTAGCACAGATACGCAGTATTTT.

This clone was seen only a few times. An end of the junction does not agree with germline; a read error may underlie this. The chain joins TRBV7-9 to TRBJ2-7; 10 bases fit TRBD2. The germline CDR1 and CDR2 sequences are SEHNR and FQNEAQ (reference sequence). This CDR3 contains 13 residues. The CDR3 protein is CASSPGGTSVREF. Written as DNA, the CDR3 is TGTGCCAGCAGCCCCGGGGGGACTAGCGTGCGTGAATTC.

This clone has only a few counts. J is TRBJ2-7 and V is TRBV5-6; TRBD1 might be the D (5 bases). This CDR3 has 17 residues. Germline-derived CDR1 and CDR2 are SGHDT and YYEEEE. Trimming left V 1 base short and J 6 bases short, with 23 bases between. The CDR3 region has the DNA TGTGCCAGCAGCTTGCGCCCAGGGTACGACCTACTGTCCGAGCAGTACTTC. It is translated as CASSLRPGYDLLSEQYF. Full variable domain (missing parts from reference TRBV5-6 and TRBJ2-7): DAGVTQSPTHLIKTRGQQVTLRCSPKSGHDTVSWYQQALGQGPQFIFQYYEEEERQRGNFPDRFSGHQFPNYSSELNVNALLLGDSALYLCASSLRPGYDLLSEQYFGPGTRLTVT.

The gene calls are TRBV11-3 and TRBJ2-3; 8 nucleotides agree with TRBD1. CDR1 SGHNT and CDR2 YENEEA come from the germline V gene. With 0 bases clipped from V and 3 bases from J, the junction kept 5 bases outside the gene matches. The CDR3 covers 16 residues. The CDR3 DNA is TGTGCCAGCAGCTTAGAAGGCGGACAGGGAACAGATACGCAGTATTTT. Amino acid sequence: CASSLEGGQGTDTQYF. Looking up the rest from reference TRBV11-3 and TRBJ2-3 gives the full variable domain: EAGVVQSPRYKIIEKKQPVAFWCNPISGHNTLYWYLQNLGQGPELLIRYENEEAVDDSQLPKDRFSAERLKGVDSTLKIQPAELGDSAVYLCASSLEGGQGTDTQYFGPGTRLTVL.

In its sample, this clone was seen a few times. The chain carries TRBV7-2 and TRBJ2-7; 9 bases are a match to TRBD1. J gave up 9 bases and V 5 bases, and 8 bases lay outside the gene matches. Germline V gene data show CDR1 as SGHTA and CDR2 as FQGNSA. The CDR3 is 13 residues long. CDR3 loop: CASSEQGAGRQYF. CDR3 nucleotide sequence: TGTGCCAGCAGCGAACAGGGGGCCGGTCGGCAGTACTTC.

The chain employs TRBV27 and TRBJ1-5; possibly TRBD1 for D (5 bases). Trimming cost V 5 bases and J 3 bases, with 14 bases left between them. This CDR3 comprises 15 residues. In germline, CDR1 is MNHEY, CDR2 SMNVEV (reference sequence). CDR3 sequence reads: CASSKDQGFNQPQHF. In DNA form, the CDR3 reads TGTGCCAGCAGTAAAGATCAGGGATTCAATCAGCCCCAGCATTTT.

The table lists this clone with a count of one. The chain links TRBV3-1 (or the pseudogene TRBV3-2) to TRBJ2-5; D remains ambiguous. The CDR3 has 14 residues. CDR1 and CDR2 (germline): LGHDT, YNNKEL (reference sequence). The V and J ends lost 7 bases and 2 bases respectively, with 14 bases between them. The DNA of the CDR3 is TGTGCCAGCAACGAGAGGTCCGGGCAAGAGACCCAGTACTTC. As protein: CASNERSGQETQYF.

The genes are TRBV5-1 and TRBJ2-3; a weak D match, TRBD2 (7 bases). From germline, CDR1 is SGHRS and CDR2 YFSETQ. The length of the CDR3 is 16 residues. Trimming left V 2 bases short and J 1 base short, with 14 bases between. DNA of the CDR3: TGCGCCAGCAGCTTCGGGGGGCTCCAGGGCACAGATACGCAGTATTTT. This sequence encodes CASSFGGLQGTDTQYF.

The rearrangement uses TRBV27 and TRBJ2-2; 12 nucleotides match TRBD2. CDR1 is MNHEY and CDR2 is SMNVEV in the germline V gene (reference sequence). CDR3 size: 19 residues. With 0 bases clipped from V and 5 bases from J, the junction kept 10 bases outside the gene matches. CDR3 sequence: CASSLSGLAGGPRTGELFF. The CDR3 coding sequence is TGTGCCAGCAGTTTATCGGGGCTAGCGGGAGGGCCGAGAACCGGGGAGCTGTTTTTT.

V usage is TRBV28 and J usage is TRBJ2-7; TRBD2 is a possible D gene (6 bases). Per the germline V gene, CDR1 is MDHEN and CDR2 is SYDVKM. The CDR3 spans 13 residues. V dropped 5 bases and J dropped 5 bases, with 13 bases sitting between them. The CDR3 sequence is CASSEEGPNEQYF. The CDR3 nucleotides are TGTGCCAGCAGTGAGGAGGGCCCCAACGAGCAGTACTTC. Filled out from reference TRBV28 and TRBJ2-7, the complete variable domain reads DVKVTQSSRYLVKRTGEKVFLECVQDMDHENMFWYRQDPGLGLRLIYFSYDVKMKEKGDIPEGYSVSREKKERFSLILESASTNQTSMYLCASSEEGPNEQYFGPGTRLTVT.

The V gene is TRBV27, the J gene TRBJ2-7, with a possible D match to TRBD2 (6 bases). Per the germline V gene, CDR1 is MNHEY and CDR2 is SMNVEV (reference sequence). Trimming shortened V by 5 bases and J by 4 bases, and 15 bases separated the two germline ends. There are 14 residues in the CDR3. CDR3 DNA: TGTGCCAGCAGTCGGGCGGGACTGACATACGAGCAGTACTTC. Protein: CASSRAGLTYEQYF.

The genes are TRBV4-3 and TRBJ2-5; maybe TRBD1 (5 bases). The V end lost 0 bases, the J end lost 4 bases, and 9 bases lay between the germline ends. The germline V gene has CDR1 LGHNA and CDR2 YSLEER. CDR3 size: 14 residues. CDR3 in amino acids: CASSQDSQGETQYF. Written as DNA, the CDR3 is TGCGCCAGCAGCCAAGATAGTCAGGGAGAGACCCAGTACTTC.

The chain joins TRBV10-3 to TRBJ1-3; D unclear. CDR3 length: 13 residues. The V gene's germline CDR1 is ENHRY and CDR2 SYGVKD. The ends were cut back, 10 bases at V and 4 bases at J, with 14 bases in the middle. For the CDR3, the DNA is TGTGCCACAACAGCTCCCTCGGGAAACACCATATATTTT. It specifies CATTAPSGNTIYF.

The chain is built from TRBV24-1 and TRBJ2-3; TRBD2 aligns across 12 bases. V gave up 3 bases and J gave up 4 bases; unmatched junction bases: 4. This CDR3 is 16 amino acids long. Germline V gene data show CDR1 as KGHDR and CDR2 as SFDVKD. CDR3 nucleotide sequence: TGTGCCACCAGTGATCCAAGGACTAGCGGGGCAGATACGCAGTATTTT. This codes for CATSDPRTSGADTQYF.

V is TRBV28 and J is TRBJ2-3; maybe TRBD2 (6 bases). This CDR3 comprises 16 residues. The ends were cut back, 1 base at V and 0 bases at J, with 11 bases in the middle. The germline V gene encodes CDR1 MDHEN and CDR2 SYDVKM. This chain's CDR3 is CASSLFRDSSTDTQYF. As DNA, the CDR3 is TGTGCCAGCAGTTTATTTAGGGACTCTAGCACAGATACGCAGTATTTT.